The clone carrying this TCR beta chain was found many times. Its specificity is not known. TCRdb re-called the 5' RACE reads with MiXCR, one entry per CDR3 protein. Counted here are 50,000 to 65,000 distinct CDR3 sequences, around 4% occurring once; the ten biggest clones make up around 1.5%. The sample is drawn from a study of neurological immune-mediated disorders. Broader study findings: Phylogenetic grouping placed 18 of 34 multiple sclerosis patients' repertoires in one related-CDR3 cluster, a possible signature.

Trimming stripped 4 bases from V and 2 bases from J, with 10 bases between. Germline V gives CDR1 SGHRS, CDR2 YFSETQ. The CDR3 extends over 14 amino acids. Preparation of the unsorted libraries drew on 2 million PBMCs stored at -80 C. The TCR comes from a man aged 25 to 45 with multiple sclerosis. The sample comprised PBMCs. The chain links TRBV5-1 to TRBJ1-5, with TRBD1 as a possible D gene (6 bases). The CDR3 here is CASSPEGGNQPQHF. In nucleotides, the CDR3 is TGCGCCAGCAGCCCTGAGGGGGGCAATCAGCCCCAGCATTTT. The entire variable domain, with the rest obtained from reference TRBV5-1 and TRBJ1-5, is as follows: KAGVTQTPRYLIKTRGQQVTLSCSPISGHRSVSWYQQTPGQGLQFLFEYFSETQRNKGNFPGRFSGRQFSNSRSEMNVSTLELGDSALYLCASSPEGGNQPQHFGDGTRLSIL.